Below, 13 T cell receptor beta chains from the same sample are listed, as sequenced in a study of blood T cell repertoires in COVID-19. TCRdb's copy holds only in-frame clones and misses some; the assay was immunoSEQ multiplex PCR. The sample includes tens of thousands of clones, roughly 90% of them seen just once. Sequencing input: peripheral blood. The source is a man in his fifties with active or convalescent COVID-19.

CDR3 nucleotide sequence: TGTGCCAGCAGCTTAAATTCTGCGGGAGCGTACAATGAGCAGTTCTTC. Protein sequence: CASSLNSAGAYNEQFF. This rearrangement joins TRBV7-9 to TRBJ2-1, with 7 bases identical to TRBD2. J gave up 4 bases and V 2 bases, and 8 bases lay outside the gene matches. This CDR3 is 16 amino acids long. Germline V gives CDR1 SEHNR, CDR2 FQNEAQ (reference sequence). Full variable domain (missing parts from reference TRBV7-9 and TRBJ2-1): DTGVSQNPRHKITKRGQNVTFRCDPISEHNRLYWYRQTLGQGPEFLTYFQNEAQLEKSRLLSDRFSAERPKGSFSTLEIQRTEQGDSAMYLCASSLNSAGAYNEQFFGPGTRLTVL.

This chain connects TRBV30 to TRBJ2-5; the D gene is possibly TRBD1 (5 bases). The CDR3 spans 13 residues. Deletions cut 4 bases from V and 4 bases from J, with 13 bases between. Germline V lookup: CDR1 GTSNPN, CDR2 SVGIG (reference sequence). The CDR3 DNA is TGTGCCTGGACAGGGAAGGCGGTAGAGACCCAGTACTTC. It yields the protein CAWTGKAVETQYF.

The chain joins TRBV5-8 to TRBJ2-7, with a weak D call TRBD1 (7 bases). This CDR3 contains 14 residues. CDR1 and CDR2 (germline): SGHTS, YDEGEE. Trimming pared 10 bases from V and 0 bases from J, leaving 17 bases between. The CDR3 nucleotides read TGTGCCGGAACGCGGGGACAGCCCTCCTACGAGCAGTACTTC. This sequence encodes CAGTRGQPSYEQYF.

This sequence joins TRBV3-1 (or the pseudogene TRBV3-2) and TRBJ2-1; the D gene is possibly TRBD1 (9 bases). This CDR3 has 16 residues. V was trimmed by 4 bases and J by 4 bases, leaving 17 bases between them. CDR1 and CDR2 from the germline V gene are LGHDT and YNNKEL (reference sequence). CDR3: CASSLSGTGLYNEQFF. CDR3 coding DNA: TGTGCCAGCAGCCTTAGCGGGACAGGGTTGTACAATGAGCAGTTCTTC.

On this clone itself: This specimen includes other DNA sequences encoding the same CDR3. This chain links TRBV30 with TRBJ1-3; D unresolved. The germline CDR1 and CDR2 sequences are GTSNPN and SVGIG (reference sequence). The CDR3 sequence is 14 residues long. Trimming took off 0 bases at V and 0 bases at J, with 6 bases between the two ends. CDR3 protein: CAWSVRGSGNTIYF. Written as DNA, the CDR3 is TGTGCCTGGAGTGTACGGGGCTCTGGAAACACCATATATTTT.

This chain links TRBV19 with TRBJ1-2; no clear D. Germline assignment: CDR1 LNHDA and CDR2 SQIVND (reference sequence). V was shortened by 5 bases and J by 4 bases, with 11 bases between the two germline ends. The CDR3 is 13 amino acids. The CDR3 coding sequence is TGTGCCAGTAGTTCCCGCGGCCCCTATGGCTACACCTTC. Residues: CASSSRGPYGYTF.

The chain uses TRBV28 and TRBJ2-7, with D tentatively TRBD2 (6 bases). Germline V CDR1 and CDR2: MDHEN, SYDVKM. The CDR3 is made up of 13 amino acids. With 7 bases removed from V and 2 bases from J, the gap between germline ends came to 12 bases. CDR3 sequence (DNA): TGTGCCAGCACGGACGGGAGTCCCTACGAGCAGTACTTC. Protein: CASTDGSPYEQYF.

This sequence joins TRBV4-2 and TRBJ1-5, with no clear D. V dropped 4 bases and J dropped 5 bases, with 12 bases sitting between them. The germline V gene has CDR1 LGHNA and CDR2 YNFKEQ. This CDR3 contains 14 residues. The CDR3 protein is CASSPDVRDQPQHF. Here the CDR3 DNA reads TGTGCCAGCAGCCCGGACGTGAGGGATCAGCCCCAGCATTTT.

The chain has TRBV28 and TRBJ2-1; 8 bases match TRBD1. From germline, CDR1 is MDHEN and CDR2 SYDVKM. V shed 5 bases, J shed 3 bases, and the junction held 6 bases outside the gene matches. CDR3 size: 15 residues. DNA for the CDR3: TGTGCCAGCAGTGAGACAGGGGTCCGCTACAATGAGCAGTTCTTC. Translating it yields CASSETGVRYNEQFF.

The CDR3 loop is CAISESMGQGNTGELFF. CDR3 coding DNA: TGTGCCATCAGTGAGTCGATGGGACAGGGGAACACCGGGGAGCTGTTTTTT. V and J are TRBV10-3 and TRBJ2-2; 9 bases agree with TRBD1. From germline, CDR1 is ENHRY and CDR2 SYGVKD. CDR3 length: 17 amino acids. The V gene end was trimmed by 0 bases and the J gene end by 1 base; junction bases not matched to a gene: 3.

The rearrangement links TRBV9 to TRBJ2-2, with TRBD1 as a possible D gene (5 bases). Per germline, CDR1 SGDLS and CDR2 YYNGEE. The V end was cut by 0 bases, the J end by 3 bases, with 12 bases between. The CDR3 is 16 residues long. The CDR3 protein is CASSVVQDWDTGELFF. In DNA, the CDR3 is TGTGCCAGCAGCGTAGTACAGGATTGGGACACCGGGGAGCTGTTTTTT.

This clone was found once. This chain joins TRBV5-4 and TRBJ2-1; 8 nucleotides agree with TRBD2. This CDR3 contains 16 residues. The J segment lost 4 bases and the V segment lost 0 bases, leaving 6 bases of the junction unmatched. The germline V gene has CDR1 SGHNT and CDR2 YYREEE (reference sequence). CDR3 DNA sequence: TGTGCCAGCAGCTTGGGTTCCAGCGGGAGTTACAATGAGCAGTTCTTC. Amino acid sequence: CASSLGSSGSYNEQFF.

V gene TRBV13 combines with J gene TRBJ1-1, with no clear D. The CDR3 has 13 amino acids. V lost 4 bases and J lost 4, with 10 bases in between. Germline V gene data show CDR1 as PRHDT and CDR2 as FYEKMQ (reference sequence). This chain's CDR3 is CASSWTGGTEAFF. CDR3 nucleotide sequence: TGTGCCAGCAGCTGGACCGGAGGCACTGAAGCTTTCTTT. Full variable domain (missing parts from reference TRBV13 and TRBJ1-1): AAGVIQSPRHLIKEKRETATLKCYPIPRHDTVYWYQQGPGQDPQFLISFYEKMQSDKGSIPDRFSAQQFSDYHSELNMSSLELGDSALYFCASSWTGGTEAFFGQGTRLTVV.